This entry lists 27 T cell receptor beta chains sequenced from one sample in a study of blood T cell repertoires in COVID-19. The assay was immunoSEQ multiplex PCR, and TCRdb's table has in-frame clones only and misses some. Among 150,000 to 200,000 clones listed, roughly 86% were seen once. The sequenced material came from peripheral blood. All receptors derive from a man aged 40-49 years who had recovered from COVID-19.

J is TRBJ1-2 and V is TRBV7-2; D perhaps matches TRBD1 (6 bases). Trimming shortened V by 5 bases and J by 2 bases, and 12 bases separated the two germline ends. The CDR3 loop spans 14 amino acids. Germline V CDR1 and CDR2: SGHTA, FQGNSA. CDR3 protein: CASSPRTANYGYTF. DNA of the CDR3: TGTGCCAGCAGCCCCCGGACAGCCAACTATGGCTACACCTTC.

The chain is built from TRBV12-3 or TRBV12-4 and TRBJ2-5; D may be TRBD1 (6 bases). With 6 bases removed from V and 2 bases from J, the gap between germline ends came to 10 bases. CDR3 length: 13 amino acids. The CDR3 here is CASRTGWQETQYF. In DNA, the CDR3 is TGTGCCAGCAGAACAGGGTGGCAAGAGACCCAGTACTTC.

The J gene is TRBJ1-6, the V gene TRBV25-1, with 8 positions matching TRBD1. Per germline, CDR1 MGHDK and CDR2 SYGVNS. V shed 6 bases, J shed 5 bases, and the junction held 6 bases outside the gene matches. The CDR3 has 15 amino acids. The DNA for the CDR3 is TGTGCCAGCAGACCCGACAGGGGAGATAATTCACCCCTCCACTTT. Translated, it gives CASRPDRGDNSPLHF.

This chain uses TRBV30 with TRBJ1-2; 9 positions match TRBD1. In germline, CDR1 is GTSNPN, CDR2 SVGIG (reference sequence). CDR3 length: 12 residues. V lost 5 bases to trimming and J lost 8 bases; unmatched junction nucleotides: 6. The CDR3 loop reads CAWRTGGDGYTF. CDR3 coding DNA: TGTGCCTGGCGAACAGGGGGCGACGGCTACACCTTC. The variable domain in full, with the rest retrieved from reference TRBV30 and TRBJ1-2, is SQTIHQWPATLVQPVGSPLSLECTVEGTSNPNLYWYRQAAGRGLQLLFYSVGIGQISSEVPQNLSASRPQDRQFILSSKKLLLSDSGFYLCAWRTGGDGYTFGSGTRLTVV.

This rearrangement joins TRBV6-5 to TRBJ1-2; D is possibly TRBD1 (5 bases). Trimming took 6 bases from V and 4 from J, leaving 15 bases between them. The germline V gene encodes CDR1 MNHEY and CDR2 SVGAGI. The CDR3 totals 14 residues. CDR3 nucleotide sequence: TGTGCCAGCAGAAACGGGCAGGGAAGCTATGGCTACACCTTC. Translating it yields CASRNGQGSYGYTF.

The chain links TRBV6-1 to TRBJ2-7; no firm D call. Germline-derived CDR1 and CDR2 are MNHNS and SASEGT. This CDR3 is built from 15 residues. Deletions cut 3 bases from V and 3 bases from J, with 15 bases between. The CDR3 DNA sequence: TGTGCCAGCAGTGACCTTTACTCCGCCGACTACGAGCAGTACTTC. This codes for CASSDLYSADYEQYF.

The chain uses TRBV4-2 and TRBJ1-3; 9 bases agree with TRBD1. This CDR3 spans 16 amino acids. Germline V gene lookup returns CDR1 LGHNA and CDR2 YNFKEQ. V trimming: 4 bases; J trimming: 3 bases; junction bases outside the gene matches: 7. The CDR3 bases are TGTGCCAGCAGCCCAACCGCGACAGGGGGTGGAAACACCATATATTTT. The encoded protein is CASSPTATGGGNTIYF.

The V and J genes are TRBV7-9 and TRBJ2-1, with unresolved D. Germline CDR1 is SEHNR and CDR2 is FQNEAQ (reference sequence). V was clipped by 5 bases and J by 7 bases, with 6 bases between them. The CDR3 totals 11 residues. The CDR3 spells CASSQLNEQFF. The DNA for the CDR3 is TGTGCCAGCAGCCAGTTGAATGAGCAGTTCTTC.

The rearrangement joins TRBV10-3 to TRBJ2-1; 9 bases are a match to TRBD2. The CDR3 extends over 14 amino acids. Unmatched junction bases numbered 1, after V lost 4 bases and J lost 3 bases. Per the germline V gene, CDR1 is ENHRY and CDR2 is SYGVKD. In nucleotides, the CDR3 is TGTGCCATCAGTGGGACTAGCGACTACAATGAGCAGTTCTTC. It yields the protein CAISGTSDYNEQFF.

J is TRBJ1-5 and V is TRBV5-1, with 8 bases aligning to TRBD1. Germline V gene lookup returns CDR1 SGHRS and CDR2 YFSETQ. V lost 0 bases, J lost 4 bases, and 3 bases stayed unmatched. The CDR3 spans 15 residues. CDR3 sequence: CASSLEGQENQPQHF. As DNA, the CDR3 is TGCGCCAGCAGCTTGGAGGGACAGGAGAATCAGCCCCAGCATTTT.

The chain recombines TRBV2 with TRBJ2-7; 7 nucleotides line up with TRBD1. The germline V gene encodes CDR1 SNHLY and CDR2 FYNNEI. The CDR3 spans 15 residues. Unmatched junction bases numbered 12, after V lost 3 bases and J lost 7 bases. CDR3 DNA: TGTGCCAGCAGTGAGGTCAAAGGGGGCTTGGGAGAGCAGTACTTC. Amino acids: CASSEVKGGLGEQYF. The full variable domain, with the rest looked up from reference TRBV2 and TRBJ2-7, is EPEVTQTPSHQVTQMGQEVILRCVPISNHLYFYWYRQILGQKVEFLVSFYNNEISEKSEIFDDQFSVERPDGSNFTLKIRSTKLEDSAMYFCASSEVKGGLGEQYFGPGTRLTVT.

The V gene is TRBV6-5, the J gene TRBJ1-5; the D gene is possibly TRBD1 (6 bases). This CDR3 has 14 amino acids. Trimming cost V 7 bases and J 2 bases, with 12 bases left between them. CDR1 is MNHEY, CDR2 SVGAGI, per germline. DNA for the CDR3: TGTGCCAGCACCTTAGGGGGGGGCAATCAGCCCCAGCATTTT. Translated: CASTLGGGNQPQHF.

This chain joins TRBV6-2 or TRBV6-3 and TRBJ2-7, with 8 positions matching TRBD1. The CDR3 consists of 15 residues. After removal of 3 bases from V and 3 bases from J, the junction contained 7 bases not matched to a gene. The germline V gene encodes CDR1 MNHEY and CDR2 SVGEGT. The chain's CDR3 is CASSYTGTGYYEQYF. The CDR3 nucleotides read TGTGCCAGCAGTTATACCGGGACAGGTTACTACGAGCAGTACTTC.

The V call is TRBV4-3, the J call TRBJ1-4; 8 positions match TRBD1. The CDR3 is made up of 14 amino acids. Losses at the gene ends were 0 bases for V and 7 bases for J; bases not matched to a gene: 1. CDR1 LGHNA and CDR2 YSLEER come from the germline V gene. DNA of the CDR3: TGCGCCAGCAGCCAAGATGGACAGGGTGAAAAACTGTTTTTT. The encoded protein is CASSQDGQGEKLFF.

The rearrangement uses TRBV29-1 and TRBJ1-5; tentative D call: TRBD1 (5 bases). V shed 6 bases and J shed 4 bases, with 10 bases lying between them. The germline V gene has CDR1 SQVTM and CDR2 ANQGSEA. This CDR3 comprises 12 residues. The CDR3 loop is CSVGGWNQPQHF. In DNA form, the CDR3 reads TGCAGCGTGGGGGGATGGAATCAGCCCCAGCATTTT.

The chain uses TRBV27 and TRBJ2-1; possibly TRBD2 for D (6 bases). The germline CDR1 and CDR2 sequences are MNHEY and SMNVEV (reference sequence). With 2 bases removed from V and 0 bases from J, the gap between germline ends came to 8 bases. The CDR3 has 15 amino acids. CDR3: CASSLETSSYNEQFF. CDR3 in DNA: TGTGCCAGCAGTTTAGAGACTAGCTCCTACAATGAGCAGTTCTTC.

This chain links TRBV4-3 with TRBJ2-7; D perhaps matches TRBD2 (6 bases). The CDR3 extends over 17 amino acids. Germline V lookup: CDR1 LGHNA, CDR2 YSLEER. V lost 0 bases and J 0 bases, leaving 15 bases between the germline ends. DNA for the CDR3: TGCGCCAGCAGCCAAGATTTGCCGGGAGACTTCTCCTACGAGCAGTACTTC. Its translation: CASSQDLPGDFSYEQYF.

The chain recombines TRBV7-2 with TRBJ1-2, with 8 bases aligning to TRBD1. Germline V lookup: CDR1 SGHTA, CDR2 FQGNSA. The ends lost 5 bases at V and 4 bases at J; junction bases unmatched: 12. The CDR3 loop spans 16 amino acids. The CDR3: CASSSRLLDRAYGYTF. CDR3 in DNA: TGTGCCAGCAGCAGCCGGCTGTTGGACAGGGCCTATGGCTACACCTTC.

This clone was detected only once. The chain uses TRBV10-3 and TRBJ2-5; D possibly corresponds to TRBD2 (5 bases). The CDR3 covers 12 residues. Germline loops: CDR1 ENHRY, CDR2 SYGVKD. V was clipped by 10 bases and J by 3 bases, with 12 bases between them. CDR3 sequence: CATEGTEETQYF. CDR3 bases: TGTGCCACCGAGGGCACAGAAGAGACCCAGTACTTC.

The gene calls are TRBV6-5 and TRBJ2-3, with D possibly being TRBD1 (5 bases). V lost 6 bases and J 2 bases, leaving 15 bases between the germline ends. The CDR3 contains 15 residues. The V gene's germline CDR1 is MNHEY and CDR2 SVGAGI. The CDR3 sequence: CASRMTAPLTDTQYF. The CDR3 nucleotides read TGTGCCAGCAGAATGACAGCTCCACTCACAGATACGCAGTATTTT.

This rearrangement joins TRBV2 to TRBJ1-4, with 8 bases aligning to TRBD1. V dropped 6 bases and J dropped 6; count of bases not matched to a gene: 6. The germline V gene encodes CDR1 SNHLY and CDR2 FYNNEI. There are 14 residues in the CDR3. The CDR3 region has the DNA TGTGCCAGCAGCGATGGACAGGGAGATGAAAAACTGTTTTTT. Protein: CASSDGQGDEKLFF.

The DNA of the CDR3 is TGTGCCAGCAGTTACTACAGGAGCGGGTTGAACAGCTCCTACGAGCAGTACTTC. Protein product: CASSYYRSGLNSSYEQYF. This chain links TRBV28 with TRBJ2-7; maybe TRBD2 (6 bases). The germline V gene has CDR1 MDHEN and CDR2 SYDVKM. Trimming took off 4 bases at V and 0 bases at J, with 22 bases between the two ends. The CDR3 covers 18 residues. The variable domain in full, completed from reference TRBV28 and TRBJ2-7, reads DVKVTQSSRYLVKRTGEKVFLECVQDMDHENMFWYRQDPGLGLRLIYFSYDVKMKEKGDIPEGYSVSREKKERFSLILESASTNQTSMYLCASSYYRSGLNSSYEQYFGPGTRLTVT.

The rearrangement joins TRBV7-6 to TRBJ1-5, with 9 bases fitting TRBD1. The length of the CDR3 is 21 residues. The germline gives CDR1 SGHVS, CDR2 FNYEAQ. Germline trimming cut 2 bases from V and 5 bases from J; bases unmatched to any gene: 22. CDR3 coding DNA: TGTGCCAGCAGCTTATCCCCGCCGTGGGACAGGGACTTGGGACTCGATCAGCCCCAGCATTTT. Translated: CASSLSPPWDRDLGLDQPQHF.

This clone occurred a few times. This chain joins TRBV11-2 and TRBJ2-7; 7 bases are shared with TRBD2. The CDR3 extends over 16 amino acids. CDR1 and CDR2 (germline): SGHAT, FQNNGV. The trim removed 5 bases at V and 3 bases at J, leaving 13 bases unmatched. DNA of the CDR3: TGTGCCAGCAGCGACTTAAGGGGCAGCGGGAACTACGAGCAGTACTTC. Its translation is CASSDLRGSGNYEQYF.

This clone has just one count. The CDR3 spells CASSPGLVQETQYF. CDR3 DNA sequence: TGTGCCAGCAGCCCGGGACTGGTCCAAGAGACCCAGTACTTC. This chain uses TRBV6-2 or TRBV6-3 with TRBJ2-5; D might be TRBD2 (6 bases). Per germline, CDR1 MNHEY and CDR2 SVGEGT. This CDR3 spans 14 amino acids. The ends were cut back, 6 bases at V and 1 base at J, with 12 bases in the middle.

The CDR3 nucleotides read TGCAGTGCTAGTATGGGAGCGGGAGAACCTAATGAAAAACTGTTTTTT. Residues: CSASMGAGEPNEKLFF. The chain employs TRBV20-1 and TRBJ1-4; no reliable D call. The CDR3 spans 16 residues. Between the trimmed V and J ends, which lost 3 bases and 3 bases, there was a span of 17 bases. Germline V gene data show CDR1 as DFQATT and CDR2 as SNEGSKA (reference sequence).

The CDR3 is CASSGRQDFNSPLHF. CDR3 coding DNA: TGTGCCAGCAGCGGCCGACAGGATTTCAATTCACCCCTCCACTTT. The chain joins TRBV9 to TRBJ1-6; D is possibly TRBD1 (6 bases). The CDR3 is 15 residues long. V lost 3 bases to trimming and J lost 7 bases, with 14 bases between them. Per germline, CDR1 SGDLS and CDR2 YYNGEE.